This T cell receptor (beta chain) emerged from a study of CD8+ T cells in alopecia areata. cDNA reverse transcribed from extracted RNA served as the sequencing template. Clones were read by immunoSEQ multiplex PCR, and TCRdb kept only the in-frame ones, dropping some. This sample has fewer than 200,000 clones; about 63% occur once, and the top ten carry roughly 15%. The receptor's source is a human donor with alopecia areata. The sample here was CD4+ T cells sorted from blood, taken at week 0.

CDR3: CASSKRTSGTTGELFF. The CDR3 bases are TGTGCCAGCAGCAAACGGACTAGCGGGACCACCGGGGAGCTGTTTTTT. This chain connects TRBV7-2 to TRBJ2-2; 12 positions agree with TRBD2. Germline V gene lookup returns CDR1 SGHTA and CDR2 FQGNSA. The CDR3 spans 16 residues. V was clipped by 5 bases and J by 4 bases; unmatched bases: 5.